These 19 T cell receptor beta chains were sequenced from one sample in a study of CD8 T cells in Susac syndrome. RNA was extracted with the RNeasy kit, and a quantity of roughly 0.45 to 1 ug was reverse transcribed using random hexamers. Using its own MiXCR run on the immunoSEQ multiplex PCR reads, TCRdb lists one record per CDR3 protein. Of 120,000 to 150,000 distinct CDR3 sequences in the sample, approximately 95% are singletons; the top ten hold 0.07% to 0.1%. Input material: CD4+ T cells from PBMCs. The receptors originated from a human donor in good health.

The chain is built from TRBV6-2 or TRBV6-3 and TRBJ2-7, with 7 nucleotides matching TRBD2. Losses at the gene ends were 4 bases for V and 5 bases for J; bases not matched to a gene: 8. Germline CDR1 reads MNHEY; CDR2 reads SVGEGT. The CDR3 extends over 14 amino acids. CDR3: CASSFAVAGHEQYF. The CDR3, as DNA: TGTGCCAGCAGTTTCGCCGTAGCGGGTCACGAGCAGTACTTC.

V and J are TRBV7-9 and TRBJ2-2; 13 nucleotides agree with TRBD2. V was clipped by 5 bases and J by 4 bases; unmatched bases: 10. This CDR3 contains 18 residues. Germline-derived CDR1 and CDR2 are SEHNR and FQNEAQ (reference sequence). Here the CDR3 DNA reads TGTGCCAGCAGCCTAGTCCCGGGACTAGCGGGAAGCACCGGGGAGCTGTTTTTT. It is translated as CASSLVPGLAGSTGELFF.

The V gene is TRBV12-3 or TRBV12-4, the J gene TRBJ2-5, with 10 bases matching TRBD1. The CDR3 length is 17 residues. The V segment lost 5 bases and the J segment 5 bases; nucleotides outside the gene matches: 14. CDR3 nucleotides: TGTGCCAGCAGTGGCGACAGGGGGCTAGGTGGCGGGGAGACCCAGTACTTC. The encoded protein is CASSGDRGLGGGETQYF.

This chain uses TRBV6-5 with TRBJ1-2; D is ambiguous. This CDR3 has 13 residues. Trimming removed 2 bases from V and 7 bases from J, with 11 bases in between. The germline CDR1 and CDR2 sequences are MNHEY and SVGAGI. CDR3 bases: TGTGCCAGCAGTTACGGGTTGGAGAGTGGCTACACCTTC. This codes for CASSYGLESGYTF.

In its sample, this clonotype was seen once. The rearrangement links TRBV28 to TRBJ1-2, with D possibly TRBD1 on 5 matching bases. This CDR3 is built from 14 residues. Trimming stripped 6 bases from V and 8 bases from J, with 19 bases between. Per germline, CDR1 MDHEN and CDR2 SYDVKM. The CDR3 DNA follows: TGTGCCAGCAGCCCCCCCGGGACCCGGGGAGGCTACACCTTC. Translation: CASSPPGTRGGYTF.

The chain joins TRBV5-5 to TRBJ2-2; possibly TRBD2 for D (5 bases). CDR3 length: 14 residues. The ends were cut back, 0 bases at V and 7 bases at J, with 10 bases in the middle. Germline V gene data show CDR1 as SGHKS and CDR2 as YYEKEE (reference sequence). This chain's CDR3 is CASSLARVGGELFF. The CDR3 region has the DNA TGTGCCAGCAGCTTGGCGAGGGTCGGCGGGGAGCTGTTTTTT.

V and J are TRBV6-5 and TRBJ2-7; 7 bases are shared with TRBD1. V trimming: 0 bases; J trimming: 1 base; junction bases outside the gene matches: 9. The germline V gene encodes CDR1 MNHEY and CDR2 SVGAGI. This CDR3 spans 17 amino acids. The CDR3: CASSYSLCRGPSYEQYF. The CDR3 nucleotides are TGTGCCAGCAGTTACTCGCTATGTAGGGGGCCGTCCTACGAGCAGTACTTC.

This rearrangement joins TRBV14 to TRBJ1-4, with D possibly TRBD1 on 6 matching bases. This CDR3 is 16 amino acids long. V lost 4 bases, J lost 7 bases, and 19 bases lay in between. The V gene's germline CDR1 is SGHDN and CDR2 FVKESK. In DNA form, the CDR3 reads TGTGCCAGCAGCCTTGAACTAAGGGGGAAGGGTGAAAAACTGTTTTTT. The encoded protein is CASSLELRGKGEKLFF.

This clonotype showed up just once. V usage is TRBV3-1 and J usage is TRBJ2-5; no firm D call. V gave up 5 bases and J gave up 4 bases, with 5 bases separating them. CDR3 length: 11 residues. CDR1 and CDR2 from the germline V gene are LGHDT and YNNKEL (reference sequence). This CDR3 is CASSAAETQYF. The CDR3 region has the DNA TGTGCCAGCAGCGCGGCAGAGACCCAGTACTTC.

This chain joins TRBV27 and TRBJ2-2; D assignment may be TRBD1 or TRBD2 (5 bases each). Germline V lookup: CDR1 MNHEY, CDR2 SMNVEV (reference sequence). This CDR3 comprises 16 residues. V lost 7 bases and J 2 bases, leaving 17 bases between the germline ends. This CDR3 is CASTSIGGSNTGELFF. Here the CDR3 DNA reads TGTGCCAGCACATCCATTGGGGGTTCCAACACCGGGGAGCTGTTTTTT.

This clonotype appeared a few times. In DNA, the CDR3 is TGTGCCAGCAGCCCTTCTGGGACTAGCACAGATACGCAGTATTTT. This translates into CASSPSGTSTDTQYF. V gene TRBV7-6 combines with J gene TRBJ2-3, with TRBD2 as a possible D gene (6 bases). V shed 5 bases and J shed 0 bases, with 12 bases lying between them. This CDR3 is 15 amino acids long. Germline lookup yields CDR1 SGHVS and CDR2 FNYEAQ.

This rearrangement joins TRBV10-3 to TRBJ1-1; 7 bases match TRBD1. CDR3 length equals 13 residues. CDR1 and CDR2 (germline): ENHRY, SYGVKD. The V segment lost 4 bases and the J segment 1 base; nucleotides outside the gene matches: 0. This CDR3 reads CAISGQGNTEAFF. In DNA form, the CDR3 reads TGTGCCATCAGTGGACAGGGGAACACTGAAGCTTTCTTT.

The rearrangement joins TRBV20-1 to TRBJ2-5; no definite D call. The germline V gene encodes CDR1 DFQATT and CDR2 SNEGSKA (reference sequence). There are 14 residues in the CDR3. V dropped 5 bases and J dropped 5 bases, with 18 bases sitting between them. The CDR3 nucleotides read TGCAGTGCTTCTCTTCCCCCGCCTCTTGAGACCCAGTACTTC. It encodes CSASLPPPLETQYF.

This rearrangement joins TRBV20-1 to TRBJ1-5, with 7 bases that match TRBD1. The germline CDR1 and CDR2 sequences are DFQATT and SNEGSKA (reference sequence). With 1 base clipped from V and 0 bases from J, the junction kept 9 bases outside the gene matches. This CDR3 contains 17 residues. The DNA of the CDR3 is TGCAGTGCTAGAGCGGGACAGAACAAGTATAGCAATCAGCCCCAGCATTTT. It encodes CSARAGQNKYSNQPQHF.

CDR3 sequence reads: CASSIDGTGDDGYTF. The CDR3 coding sequence is TGTGCCAGTAGTATAGACGGGACAGGGGATGATGGCTACACCTTC. The rearrangement links TRBV19 to TRBJ1-2, with 10 bases identical to TRBD1. The CDR3 length is 15 residues. Germline V gene sequence: CDR1 LNHDA, CDR2 SQIVND (reference sequence). V lost 0 bases, J lost 6 bases, and 4 bases stayed unmatched.

The chain carries TRBV12-3 or TRBV12-4 and TRBJ1-2; D perhaps matches TRBD1 (5 bases). This CDR3 region has 13 residues. V lost 7 bases, J lost 4 bases, and 13 bases lay in between. CDR3 coding DNA: TGTGCCAGCACCCTCTTGGGGACCTATGGCTACACCTTC. It yields the protein CASTLLGTYGYTF.

This chain joins TRBV5-1 and TRBJ2-7; 7 nucleotides align to TRBD1. Germline CDR1 and CDR2: SGHRS and YFSETQ. V was pared by 2 bases and J by 3 bases, with 5 bases of the junction left unmatched. The CDR3 is 14 residues long. CDR3 region: CASSFRQGNYEQYF. In DNA form, the CDR3 reads TGCGCCAGCAGCTTCCGACAGGGAAACTACGAGCAGTACTTC.

CDR3 amino acids: CASSLLPGFTEAFF. In DNA, the CDR3 is TGTGCCAGCAGCCTACTCCCAGGGTTCACTGAAGCTTTCTTT. The rearrangement uses TRBV14 and TRBJ1-1; TRBD1 is a possible D gene (5 bases). Germline CDR1 reads SGHDN; CDR2 reads FVKESK. The CDR3 runs to 14 residues. V lost 4 bases and J lost 4, with 13 bases in between.

This chain joins TRBV2 and TRBJ2-7; the D is unclear. In germline, CDR1 is SNHLY, CDR2 FYNNEI. V shed 6 bases and J shed 2 bases, with 20 bases lying between them. The CDR3 is 16 amino acids. The CDR3 DNA reads TGTGCCAGCAGGACTCTCTCTGGGCGACGAACCTACGAGCAGTACTTC. Residues: CASRTLSGRRTYEQYF.